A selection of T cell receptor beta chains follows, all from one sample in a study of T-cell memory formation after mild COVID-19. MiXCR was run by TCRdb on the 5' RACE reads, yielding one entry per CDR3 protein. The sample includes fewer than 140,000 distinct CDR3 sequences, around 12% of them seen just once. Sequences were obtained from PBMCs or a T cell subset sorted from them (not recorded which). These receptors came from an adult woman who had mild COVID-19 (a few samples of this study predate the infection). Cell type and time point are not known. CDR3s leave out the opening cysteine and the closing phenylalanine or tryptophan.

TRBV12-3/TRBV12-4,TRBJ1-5,ASSFPGGQPQH
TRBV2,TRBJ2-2,ASSPGQGSGELF
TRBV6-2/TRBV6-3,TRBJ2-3,ASSYYPRTASTDTQY
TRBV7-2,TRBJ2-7,ASSLVSGSYEQY
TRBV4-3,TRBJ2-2,ASSQDAGTGELF
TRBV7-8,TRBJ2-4,ASSLYPGSKNIQY
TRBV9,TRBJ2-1,ASSARLAGTYNEQF
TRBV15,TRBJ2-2,ATSTLVWNTGELF
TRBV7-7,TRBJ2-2,ASSKGIGTGELF
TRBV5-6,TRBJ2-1,ASSFNVPRVVRDEQF
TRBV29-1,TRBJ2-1,SIVSGGSYNEQF